These T cell receptor beta chains were read from a single sample in a study of radiation and T cells in renal cell carcinoma. Method: immunoSEQ multiplex PCR; TCRdb's copy keeps in-frame clones and lacks some. Here the sample spans 120,000 or so clones, 81% being singletons. The sample was blood, taken from a patient whose treatment included radiotherapy and nephrectomy. The receptors shown here come from a man aged 45-60 years with renal cell carcinoma. Both conserved end residues are part of each CDR3. Fields, in order: V gene, D gene, CDR3 protein. A D gene is named only where the DNA matches it firmly.

v_gene: TRBV19
d_gene: .
CDR3aa: CASSLWGPDTQYF

v_gene: TRBV13
d_gene: TRBD2
CDR3aa: CASSYTPGLAYNEQFF

v_gene: TRBV2
d_gene: TRBD2
CDR3aa: CASSRTSGTYYEQYF

v_gene: TRBV18
d_gene: .
CDR3aa: CASSPTTLTSSGNTIYF

v_gene: TRBV2
d_gene: .
CDR3aa: CASSGRDQETQYF

v_gene: TRBV18
d_gene: TRBD1
CDR3aa: CASSPRQGRSNGELFF

v_gene: TRBV30
d_gene: .
CDR3aa: CAWSVGGNTIYF

v_gene: TRBV30
d_gene: .
CDR3aa: CAWKTGAGNTIYF

v_gene: TRBV28
d_gene: TRBD2
CDR3aa: CASRLRLANYNEQFF

v_gene: TRBV6-5
d_gene: TRBD1
CDR3aa: CASSRRTGAYEQYF

v_gene: TRBV5-1
d_gene: .
CDR3aa: CASSFYTGTDSPLHF

v_gene: TRBV7-9
d_gene: TRBD1
CDR3aa: CASRSDRGDYYF

v_gene: TRBV18
d_gene: .
CDR3aa: CASSPPQGSYNSPLHF

v_gene: TRBV6-5
d_gene: TRBD2
CDR3aa: CASRGLAGSQETQYF

v_gene: TRBV5-1
d_gene: .
CDR3aa: CASSQEQANTGELFF

v_gene: TRBV19
d_gene: .
CDR3aa: CASRRSLITYLEDTQYF

v_gene: TRBV6-1
d_gene: .
CDR3aa: CASIQGSGYTEAFF

v_gene: TRBV5-1
d_gene: .
CDR3aa: CASSRDSNQPQHF

v_gene: TRBV2
d_gene: .
CDR3aa: CASSAAAGQFF

v_gene: TRBV7-2
d_gene: TRBD2
CDR3aa: CASSQPGLAAYEQYF

v_gene: TRBV10-3
d_gene: TRBD1
CDR3aa: CAISPDRGRTEAFF

v_gene: TRBV4-1
d_gene: .
CDR3aa: CASSPRGTGIGDEQFF

v_gene: TRBV9
d_gene: .
CDR3aa: CASSVGVVNEKLFF

v_gene: TRBV13
d_gene: .
CDR3aa: CASSSTGNTGELFF

v_gene: TRBV6-5
d_gene: .
CDR3aa: CASSYSDSSYEQYF

v_gene: TRBV19
d_gene: TRBD1
CDR3aa: CASSISRGYDTQYF

v_gene: TRBV4-3
d_gene: TRBD1
CDR3aa: CASSRGTGQETQYF

v_gene: TRBV29-1
d_gene: TRBD2
CDR3aa: CSFRDYAFWQYF

v_gene: TRBV30
d_gene: .
CDR3aa: CASLGVFAAHEAFF

v_gene: TRBV10-1
d_gene: .
CDR3aa: CASSESLLGAEQFF

v_gene: TRBV6-4
d_gene: TRBD2
CDR3aa: CASMGKAGGPNTQYF

v_gene: TRBV6-5
d_gene: TRBD1
CDR3aa: CASSLWDRAYDGYTF

v_gene: TRBV7-9
d_gene: .
CDR3aa: CASSLTSANEKLFF

v_gene: TRBV7-9
d_gene: TRBD1
CDR3aa: CASSLLLGQGEREKLFF

v_gene: TRBV7-3
d_gene: TRBD2
CDR3aa: CASSSGGSGVAEQFF

v_gene: TRBV4-1
d_gene: .
CDR3aa: CASSQDRTNYGYTF

v_gene: TRBV30
d_gene: .
CDR3aa: CAWGALNTIYF

v_gene: TRBV2
d_gene: .
CDR3aa: CASTMGGELFF

v_gene: TRBV19
d_gene: .
CDR3aa: CAGTRTAPKNNQPQHF

v_gene: TRBV7-2
d_gene: TRBD2
CDR3aa: CASSFSSGLASPYEQYF

v_gene: TRBV5-5
d_gene: .
CDR3aa: CASSSRTAGEGRF

v_gene: TRBV2
d_gene: .
CDR3aa: CASSSPQGRINYGYTF

v_gene: TRBV7-2
d_gene: .
CDR3aa: CASSFGVHTGELFF

v_gene: TRBV18
d_gene: TRBD2
CDR3aa: CASSPPGTSVGGTDTQYF

v_gene: TRBV5-1
d_gene: .
CDR3aa: CASSLLRGGIDEQFF

v_gene: TRBV6-6
d_gene: .
CDR3aa: CASSISTFTGELFF

v_gene: TRBV6-1
d_gene: .
CDR3aa: CASSQGTGELFF

v_gene: TRBV10-2
d_gene: .
CDR3aa: CASSAQTDEQYF

v_gene: TRBV7-6
d_gene: .
CDR3aa: CASSSASLYGAREQYF

v_gene: TRBV6-5
d_gene: .
CDR3aa: CASSLGPGDEQYF